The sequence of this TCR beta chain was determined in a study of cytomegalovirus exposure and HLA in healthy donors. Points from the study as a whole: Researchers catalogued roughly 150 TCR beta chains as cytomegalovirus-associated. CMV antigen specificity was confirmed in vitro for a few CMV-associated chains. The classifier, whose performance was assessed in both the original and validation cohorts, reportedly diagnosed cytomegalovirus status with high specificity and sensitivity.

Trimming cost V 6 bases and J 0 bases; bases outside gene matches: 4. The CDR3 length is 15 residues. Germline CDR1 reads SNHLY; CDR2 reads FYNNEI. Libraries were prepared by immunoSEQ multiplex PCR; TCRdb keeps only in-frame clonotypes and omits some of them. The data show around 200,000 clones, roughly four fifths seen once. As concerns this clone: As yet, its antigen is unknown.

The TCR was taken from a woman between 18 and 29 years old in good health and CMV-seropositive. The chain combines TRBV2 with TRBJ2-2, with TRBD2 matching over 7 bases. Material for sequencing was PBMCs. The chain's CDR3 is CASRASGANTGELFF. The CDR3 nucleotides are TGTGCCAGCAGGGCTAGCGGAGCGAACACCGGGGAGCTGTTTTTT.